The rows below give T cell receptor beta chains drawn from one sample of a study of blood T cell repertoires in COVID-19. This table comes from immunoSEQ multiplex PCR, and its TCRdb copy is limited to in-frame clones, with some not included. The sample shows some 420,000 clones, 80% to 90% of them seen only once. Sequencing was carried out using PBMCs or T cells enriched from blood (not recorded which). The receptors here all came from a man aged 25-45 years who had recovered from COVID-19. Each CDR3 is given with its conserved first and last residue. The order of the fields is clone size, J gene, V gene, CDR3 length, D gene, CDR3 DNA, CDR3 protein. A D gene is named only where the DNA matches it firmly. Not every row has a clone size; where given, it reads once, few, many or a size class.

abundance: -
j_gene: TRBJ1-6
v_gene: TRBV30
len: 13
d_gene: -
CDR3nt: TGTGCCTGGAGGGGAGGGGGAAATTCACCCCTCCACTTT
CDR3aa: CAWRGGGNSPLHF

abundance: once
j_gene: TRBJ1-3
v_gene: TRBV14
len: 16
d_gene: -
CDR3nt: TGTGCCAGCAGCCAAGATGGCCGTTACTCTGGAAACACCATATATTTT
CDR3aa: CASSQDGRYSGNTIYF

abundance: few
j_gene: TRBJ2-7
v_gene: TRBV5-6
len: 14
d_gene: TRBD2
CDR3nt: TGTGCCAGCAGCCACGGCGGGAGTGGCTACGAGCAGTACTTC
CDR3aa: CASSHGGSGYEQYF

abundance: -
j_gene: TRBJ1-2
v_gene: TRBV19
len: 15
d_gene: -
CDR3nt: TGTGCCAGTAGTATGGGTAGCCTCCCCCTCAATGGCTACACCTTC
CDR3aa: CASSMGSLPLNGYTF

abundance: -
j_gene: TRBJ1-1
v_gene: TRBV5-1
len: 14
d_gene: TRBD1
CDR3nt: TGCGCCAGCAGCATCACAGGGGGAGGCACTGAAGCTTTCTTT
CDR3aa: CASSITGGGTEAFF

abundance: -
j_gene: TRBJ1-1
v_gene: TRBV3-1/TRBV3-2
len: 14
d_gene: -
CDR3nt: TGTGCCAGCAGCCAAGATCTTAGGAACACTGAAGCTTTCTTT
CDR3aa: CASSQDLRNTEAFF

abundance: -
j_gene: TRBJ2-5
v_gene: TRBV24-1
len: 15
d_gene: TRBD1
CDR3nt: TGTGCCACCAGTGTCGTCCAGGGGGCGGGGGAGACCCAGTACTTC
CDR3aa: CATSVVQGAGETQYF

abundance: -
j_gene: TRBJ1-1
v_gene: TRBV6-5
len: 14
d_gene: -
CDR3nt: TGTGCCCTCAGGGAGGGCCTCATGAACACTGAAGCTTTCTTT
CDR3aa: CALREGLMNTEAFF

abundance: few
j_gene: TRBJ1-1
v_gene: TRBV10-1
len: 15
d_gene: -
CDR3nt: TGCGCCAGCAGTGAGTCTGCAGGGGTGAACACTGAAGCTTTCTTT
CDR3aa: CASSESAGVNTEAFF

abundance: few
j_gene: TRBJ1-6
v_gene: TRBV7-2
len: 15
d_gene: TRBD1
CDR3nt: TGTGCCAGCAGCAGTCGGGGGACAGATAATTCACCCCTCCACTTT
CDR3aa: CASSSRGTDNSPLHF

abundance: -
j_gene: TRBJ1-2
v_gene: TRBV6-5
len: 15
d_gene: TRBD1
CDR3nt: TGTGCCAGCAGTTTCGGACAGGGTGGAAGCTATGGCTACACCTTC
CDR3aa: CASSFGQGGSYGYTF

abundance: -
j_gene: TRBJ1-6
v_gene: TRBV14
len: 13
d_gene: -
CDR3nt: TGTGCCAGCAGCCAAGAAAGGGGTTCACCCCTCCACTTT
CDR3aa: CASSQERGSPLHF

abundance: -
j_gene: TRBJ2-1
v_gene: TRBV10-2
len: 14
d_gene: TRBD2
CDR3nt: TGCGCCAGCAGAGGACTAGCAGCTAGGGGTGAGCAGTTCTTC
CDR3aa: CASRGLAARGEQFF

abundance: -
j_gene: TRBJ1-2
v_gene: TRBV2
len: 14
d_gene: -
CDR3nt: TGTGCCAGCAGTGAAGCGGCAGAACCCTATGGCTACACCTTC
CDR3aa: CASSEAAEPYGYTF

abundance: -
j_gene: TRBJ1-5
v_gene: TRBV2
len: 16
d_gene: TRBD1
CDR3nt: TGTGCCAGCAGCACGGACAGGACTAATAGCAATCAGCCCCAGCATTTT
CDR3aa: CASSTDRTNSNQPQHF

abundance: -
j_gene: TRBJ2-5
v_gene: TRBV7-9
len: 14
d_gene: TRBD1
CDR3nt: TGTGCCAGCAGCTTTGTAACAGGGGGAGAGACCCAGTACTTC
CDR3aa: CASSFVTGGETQYF

abundance: -
j_gene: TRBJ2-7
v_gene: TRBV12-3/TRBV12-4
len: 13
d_gene: TRBD1
CDR3nt: TGTGCCAGCAGTCGACAGGGGATGGTCGAGCAGTACTTC
CDR3aa: CASSRQGMVEQYF

abundance: -
j_gene: TRBJ2-2
v_gene: TRBV5-4
len: 20
d_gene: -
CDR3nt: TGTGCCAGCAGCTTGGCTCGTCGCGGCACACCAAAAACGAACACCGGGGAGCTGTTTTTT
CDR3aa: CASSLARRGTPKTNTGELFF

abundance: -
j_gene: TRBJ2-7
v_gene: TRBV4-1
len: 11
d_gene: -
CDR3nt: TGCGCCAGCAGCCAAGGTCTCGAGCAGTACTTC
CDR3aa: CASSQGLEQYF

abundance: -
j_gene: TRBJ2-3
v_gene: TRBV2
len: 14
d_gene: -
CDR3nt: TGTGCCAGCAGTGTGGTCGGTAGCACAGATACGCAGTATTTT
CDR3aa: CASSVVGSTDTQYF

abundance: -
j_gene: TRBJ2-5
v_gene: TRBV29-1
len: 15
d_gene: -
CDR3nt: TGCAGCGTCCTGGGGGGGGACACACTCCAAGAGACCCAGTACTTC
CDR3aa: CSVLGGDTLQETQYF

abundance: once
j_gene: TRBJ1-2
v_gene: TRBV7-9
len: 12
d_gene: -
CDR3nt: TGTGCCAGCAGTTTCACTAACTATGGCTACACCTTC
CDR3aa: CASSFTNYGYTF

abundance: once
j_gene: TRBJ2-5
v_gene: TRBV12-3/TRBV12-4
len: 13
d_gene: -
CDR3nt: TGTGCCAGCAGCCCTAGGGGAGGCGAGACCCAGTACTTC
CDR3aa: CASSPRGGETQYF

abundance: -
j_gene: TRBJ1-5
v_gene: TRBV11-2
len: 14
d_gene: -
CDR3nt: TGTGCCAGCAGTTCAGGGATTAGCAATCAGCCCCAGCATTTT
CDR3aa: CASSSGISNQPQHF

abundance: -
j_gene: TRBJ2-3
v_gene: TRBV5-6
len: 16
d_gene: -
CDR3nt: TGTGCCAGCAGCTTGACCCTACTGCTAAGCACAGATACGCAGTATTTT
CDR3aa: CASSLTLLLSTDTQYF

abundance: -
j_gene: TRBJ2-5
v_gene: TRBV29-1
len: 11
d_gene: TRBD1
CDR3nt: TGCAGCGGTAGACAGGGAGAGACCCAGTACTTC
CDR3aa: CSGRQGETQYF

abundance: -
j_gene: TRBJ2-2
v_gene: TRBV4-1
len: 14
d_gene: -
CDR3nt: TGCGCCAGCAGCCAAGGGGACACCACCGGGGAGCTGTTTTTT
CDR3aa: CASSQGDTTGELFF

abundance: -
j_gene: TRBJ2-1
v_gene: TRBV4-1
len: 13
d_gene: -
CDR3nt: TGCGCCAGCAGCCAAGCGGCTAGCGATGAGCAGTTCTTC
CDR3aa: CASSQAASDEQFF

abundance: -
j_gene: TRBJ1-2
v_gene: TRBV27
len: 16
d_gene: -
CDR3nt: TGTGCCAGCAGTTTATCGATAACGGGGAGCTGGAATGGCTACACCTTC
CDR3aa: CASSLSITGSWNGYTF

abundance: -
j_gene: TRBJ1-2
v_gene: TRBV28
len: 13
d_gene: -
CDR3nt: TGTGCCAGCAGGGCGGGCGCAGGCTATGGCTACACCTTC
CDR3aa: CASRAGAGYGYTF

abundance: few
j_gene: TRBJ2-3
v_gene: TRBV11-2
len: 12
d_gene: -
CDR3nt: TGTGCCAGCAGCCCGAGCACAGATACGCAGTATTTT
CDR3aa: CASSPSTDTQYF

abundance: -
j_gene: TRBJ2-3
v_gene: TRBV29-1
len: 13
d_gene: TRBD1
CDR3nt: TGCAGTACTGGGGGGACAGGGGGAAATACGCAGTATTTT
CDR3aa: CSTGGTGGNTQYF

abundance: -
j_gene: TRBJ2-1
v_gene: TRBV11-3
len: 12
d_gene: -
CDR3nt: TGTGCCAGCAGCTTAGAGAGCGGTGAGCAGTTCTTC
CDR3aa: CASSLESGEQFF

abundance: few
j_gene: TRBJ1-5
v_gene: TRBV18
len: 14
d_gene: -
CDR3nt: TGTGCCAGCTCACCAGGGGCCGGCAATCAGCCCCAGCATTTT
CDR3aa: CASSPGAGNQPQHF

abundance: -
j_gene: TRBJ1-1
v_gene: TRBV19
len: 14
d_gene: TRBD1
CDR3nt: TGTGCCAGTAGTGTGGACAGGGGGGGCACTGAAGCTTTCTTT
CDR3aa: CASSVDRGGTEAFF

abundance: -
j_gene: TRBJ2-5
v_gene: TRBV6-6
len: 16
d_gene: TRBD2
CDR3nt: TGTGCCAGCAGTCAAGGACTTAGCGGGGGACAAGAGACCCAGTACTTC
CDR3aa: CASSQGLSGGQETQYF

abundance: -
j_gene: TRBJ1-3
v_gene: TRBV28
len: 17
d_gene: -
CDR3nt: TGTGCCAGCAGTCAAGGAGGTATGGGAAGCTCTGGAAACACCATATATTTT
CDR3aa: CASSQGGMGSSGNTIYF

abundance: once
j_gene: TRBJ1-5
v_gene: TRBV7-6
len: 15
d_gene: -
CDR3nt: TGTGCCAGCAGCCAAGGGGGTCCGAGCAATCGGCCCCAGCATTTT
CDR3aa: CASSQGGPSNRPQHF

abundance: -
j_gene: TRBJ1-2
v_gene: TRBV2
len: 13
d_gene: -
CDR3nt: TGTGCCCCGGGGGGGGCCTTTAACTATGGCTACACCTTC
CDR3aa: CAPGGAFNYGYTF

abundance: -
j_gene: TRBJ2-3
v_gene: TRBV9
len: 15
d_gene: TRBD2
CDR3nt: TGTGCCAGCAGCAAGACTAGCGGGAGTACATATACGCAGTATTTT
CDR3aa: CASSKTSGSTYTQYF

abundance: -
j_gene: TRBJ2-1
v_gene: TRBV19
len: 15
d_gene: TRBD2
CDR3nt: TGTGCCAGTAGTATCTCACCTAGCGGCTACAATGAGCAGTTCTTC
CDR3aa: CASSISPSGYNEQFF

abundance: -
j_gene: TRBJ1-2
v_gene: TRBV19
len: 15
d_gene: -
CDR3nt: TGTGCCAGTAGTATAGTTGGAGGGAACCGCTATGGCTACACCTTC
CDR3aa: CASSIVGGNRYGYTF

abundance: -
j_gene: TRBJ1-4
v_gene: TRBV27
len: 15
d_gene: TRBD1
CDR3nt: TGTGCCAGCAGTTCAGGGGACAGTCCTAATGAAAAACTGTTTTTT
CDR3aa: CASSSGDSPNEKLFF

abundance: -
j_gene: TRBJ2-6
v_gene: TRBV28
len: 15
d_gene: -
CDR3nt: TGTGCCAGCCTCTCAGGGGCGGCAGGGGCCAACGTCCTGACTTTC
CDR3aa: CASLSGAAGANVLTF

abundance: once
j_gene: TRBJ2-7
v_gene: TRBV21-1
len: 15
d_gene: -
CDR3nt: TGTGCCAGCAGCAAAGAGGAGACAGGGTCCCACGAGCAGTACTTC
CDR3aa: CASSKEETGSHEQYF

abundance: -
j_gene: TRBJ2-3
v_gene: TRBV20-1
len: 15
d_gene: TRBD2
CDR3nt: TGCAGTGCTAGTCCGCCTAGCGGGATCGCAGATACGCAGTATTTT
CDR3aa: CSASPPSGIADTQYF

abundance: -
j_gene: TRBJ1-5
v_gene: TRBV5-6
len: 19
d_gene: TRBD1
CDR3nt: TGTGCCAGCAGCTTGACCCAGGGGGCCTCGTCCTGGTTCAATCAGCCCCAGCATTTT
CDR3aa: CASSLTQGASSWFNQPQHF

abundance: -
j_gene: TRBJ2-2
v_gene: TRBV7-2
len: 16
d_gene: -
CDR3nt: TGTGCCAGCAGCTCCGTTGGGGGAGGGGGCACCGGGGAGCTGTTTTTT
CDR3aa: CASSSVGGGGTGELFF

abundance: -
j_gene: TRBJ2-2
v_gene: TRBV19
len: 16
d_gene: -
CDR3nt: TGTGCCAGTAGTACAACTCGGGACATCGCATCCGGGGAGCTGTTTTTT
CDR3aa: CASSTTRDIASGELFF

abundance: once
j_gene: TRBJ2-7
v_gene: TRBV12-3/TRBV12-4
len: 13
d_gene: TRBD1
CDR3nt: TGTGCCAGCAGTCTCCAGGGGGCCTACGAGCAGTACTTC
CDR3aa: CASSLQGAYEQYF

abundance: few
j_gene: TRBJ2-2
v_gene: TRBV29-1
len: 13
d_gene: -
CDR3nt: TGCAGCGTTGCCCCGAAACAGATCGGGGAGCTGTTTTTT
CDR3aa: CSVAPKQIGELFF

abundance: once
j_gene: TRBJ2-7
v_gene: TRBV9
len: 15
d_gene: TRBD1
CDR3nt: TGTGCCAGCAGCGCGGACCGGGACAGGGCTTACGAGCAGTACTTC
CDR3aa: CASSADRDRAYEQYF

abundance: -
j_gene: TRBJ2-1
v_gene: TRBV18
len: 16
d_gene: -
CDR3nt: TGTGCCAGCTCACCACTGACCAGCGAGGTTTACAATGAGCAGTTCTTC
CDR3aa: CASSPLTSEVYNEQFF

abundance: few
j_gene: TRBJ2-1
v_gene: TRBV5-1
len: 13
d_gene: -
CDR3nt: TGCGCCAGCACCGGGGGCTCCTACAATGAGCAGTTCTTC
CDR3aa: CASTGGSYNEQFF